The following is a T cell receptor (beta chain) sequence with its context. This entry belongs to a study of blood T cells in healthy people across ages. The CDR3 loop spans 15 amino acids. Germline CDR1 LGHNT, CDR2 FRNRAP. V was clipped by 5 bases and J by 2 bases; unmatched bases: 6. Then a second PCR, running about 6 to 12 cycles, was carried out with a sample-barcoded 5' primer and a J-beta primer mix. TCRdb re-derived calls from the 5' RACE reads in MiXCR, one entry per CDR3 protein. Among about 730,000 distinct CDR3 sequences, around 40% were seen once, and the ten largest hold 20% to 25%. This sequence joins TRBV12-5 and TRBJ2-1; 7 bases are shared with TRBD1. The sample was blood. The sequence derives from a woman aged 60-70 years in good health. CDR3 sequence: CASGPQGFTYNEQFF. Written as DNA, the CDR3 is TGTGCTAGTGGTCCACAGGGGTTTACCTACAATGAGCAGTTCTTC. Filled out from reference TRBV12-5 and TRBJ2-1, the complete variable domain reads DARVTQTPRHKVTEMGQEVTMRCQPILGHNTVFWYRQTMMQGLELLAYFRNRAPLDDSGMPKDRFSAEMPDATLATLKIQPSEPRDSAVYFCASGPQGFTYNEQFFGPGTRLTVL.